A single sample is the source of the 10 T cell receptor beta chains below, sequenced in a study of cytomegalovirus exposure and HLA in healthy donors. Amplification used 60 Vbeta primers and 13 Jbeta primers. The repertoire was sequenced with immunoSEQ multiplex PCR; TCRdb's copy has only in-frame clones and lacks some. The table has about 160,000 clones, about four fifths seen once; the top ten hold about 1%. The sequencing sample was made of PBMCs. Receptor source: a young man in good health and CMV-seronegative.

This chain links TRBV6-6 with TRBJ1-1; D is ambiguous. This CDR3 region has 16 residues. Germline CDR1 MNHNY, CDR2 SVGAGI (reference sequence). Trimming took 4 bases from V and 4 from J, leaving 19 bases between them. The CDR3 region is CASSLGRVEISTEAFF. The CDR3 DNA sequence: TGTGCCAGCAGTTTAGGGCGGGTTGAAATAAGCACTGAAGCTTTCTTT.

This clone was seen only once. This chain connects TRBV13 to TRBJ2-7; TRBD2 matches 10 bases. CDR1 and CDR2 from the germline V gene are PRHDT and FYEKMQ (reference sequence). This CDR3 has 15 residues. Trimming removed 4 bases from V and 5 bases from J; junction bases left unmatched: 8. The CDR3 reads CASSSSSGSQHEQYF. DNA of the CDR3: TGTGCCAGCAGCTCCTCTAGCGGGAGTCAACACGAGCAGTACTTC.

The chain has TRBV12-5 and TRBJ2-1, with 7 bases identical to TRBD2. Germline values: CDR1 LGHNT, CDR2 FRNRAP. CDR3 length: 15 residues. The V segment lost 8 bases and the J segment 3 bases; nucleotides outside the gene matches: 10. CDR3 sequence: CASSSGRGIYNEQFF. CDR3 coding DNA: TGTGCTAGTTCTAGCGGTCGTGGGATCTACAATGAGCAGTTCTTC.

A remark on this clone: Other DNA sequences in this sample translate to the same CDR3. The chain uses TRBV18 and TRBJ2-3; 8 bases are a match to TRBD1. This CDR3 is built from 14 residues. The germline V gene has CDR1 KGHSH and CDR2 LQKENI. V lost 3 bases and J lost 3; bases outside the gene matches: 2. Here the CDR3 DNA reads TGTGCCAGCTCACCGCGACAGGGGACAGATACGCAGTATTTT. Encoded protein: CASSPRQGTDTQYF.

In regard to this clone: Different DNA sequences within this sample yield the same CDR3. The rearrangement links TRBV5-1 to TRBJ2-3; 7 bases align to TRBD2. V gave up 3 bases and J gave up 2 bases; unmatched junction bases: 3. Looked up from germline, CDR1 is SGHRS and CDR2 is YFSETQ. This CDR3 is built from 14 residues. The CDR3: CASSSRGTTDTQYF. The CDR3 bases are TGCGCCAGCAGCTCGCGGGGGACCACAGATACGCAGTATTTT.

This chain joins TRBV29-1 and TRBJ1-5; TRBD1 matches at 10 bases. The CDR3 has 12 amino acids. Germline values: CDR1 SQVTM, CDR2 ANQGSEA. Unmatched junction bases numbered 0, after V lost 6 bases and J lost 4 bases. The CDR3 sequence is CSVGQGNQPQHF. The CDR3 bases are TGCAGCGTGGGACAGGGGAATCAGCCCCAGCATTTT.

This clone was recorded only once. The chain uses TRBV6-5 and TRBJ1-5, with D possibly being TRBD1 (6 bases). There are 14 residues in the CDR3. The germline V gene has CDR1 MNHEY and CDR2 SVGAGI. The V gene lost 4 bases and the J gene lost 6 bases, with 13 bases spanning the gap. The CDR3 DNA sequence: TGTGCCAGCAGTTTCGTACAGGGCAGTCAGCCCCAGCATTTT. The encoded protein is CASSFVQGSQPQHF.

The chain recombines TRBV28 with TRBJ1-2; 9 bases fit TRBD1. The germline CDR1 and CDR2 sequences are MDHEN and SYDVKM. Trimming at V came to 6 bases and at J to 6 bases, leaving 17 bases not matched to a gene. This CDR3 has 17 amino acids. In DNA, the CDR3 is TGTGCCAGCAGCCCCCACTTCCCAACAGGGGGCGTAGATGGCTACACCTTC. It is translated as CASSPHFPTGGVDGYTF.

The chain recombines TRBV6-5 with TRBJ1-4; 9 bases are shared with TRBD1. This CDR3 is 13 amino acids long. CDR1 MNHEY and CDR2 SVGAGI come from the germline V gene. After removal of 8 bases from V and 6 bases from J, the junction contained 4 bases not matched to a gene. CDR3 loop: CASHRQGDEKLFF. Written as DNA, the CDR3 is TGTGCCAGCCACCGACAGGGGGATGAAAAACTGTTTTTT.

The rearrangement joins TRBV7-9 to TRBJ1-3; D is unresolved. V lost 1 base and J lost 8, with 12 bases in between. The CDR3 is made up of 14 amino acids. The germline V gene has CDR1 SEHNR and CDR2 FQNEAQ (reference sequence). This CDR3 reads CASSLVSGSDTIYF. CDR3 nucleotide sequence: TGTGCCAGCAGCTTAGTCTCAGGATCCGACACCATATATTTT.